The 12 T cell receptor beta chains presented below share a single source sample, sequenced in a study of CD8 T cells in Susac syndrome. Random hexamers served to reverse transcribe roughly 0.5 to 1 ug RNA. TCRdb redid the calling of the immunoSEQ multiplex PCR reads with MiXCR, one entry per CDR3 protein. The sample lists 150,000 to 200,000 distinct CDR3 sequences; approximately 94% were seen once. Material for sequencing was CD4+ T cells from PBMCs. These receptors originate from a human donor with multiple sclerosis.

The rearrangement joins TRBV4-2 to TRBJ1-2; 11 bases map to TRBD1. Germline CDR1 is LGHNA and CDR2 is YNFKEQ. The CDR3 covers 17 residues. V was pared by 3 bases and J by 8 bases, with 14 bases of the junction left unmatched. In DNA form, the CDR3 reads TGTGCCAGCAGCCAGTATTGGGACAGGGGGGTTTCAGACGGCTACACCTTC. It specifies CASSQYWDRGVSDGYTF.

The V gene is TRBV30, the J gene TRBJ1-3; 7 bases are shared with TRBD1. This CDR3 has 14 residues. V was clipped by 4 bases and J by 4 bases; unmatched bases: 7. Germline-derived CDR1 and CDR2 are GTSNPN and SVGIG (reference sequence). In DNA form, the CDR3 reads TGTGCCTGGAACCCGACAGGGCTCGGAAACACCATATATTTT. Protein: CAWNPTGLGNTIYF. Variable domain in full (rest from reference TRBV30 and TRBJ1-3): SQTIHQWPATLVQPVGSPLSLECTVEGTSNPNLYWYRQAAGRGLQLLFYSVGIGQISSEVPQNLSASRPQDRQFILSSKKLLLSDSGFYLCAWNPTGLGNTIYFGEGSWLTVV.

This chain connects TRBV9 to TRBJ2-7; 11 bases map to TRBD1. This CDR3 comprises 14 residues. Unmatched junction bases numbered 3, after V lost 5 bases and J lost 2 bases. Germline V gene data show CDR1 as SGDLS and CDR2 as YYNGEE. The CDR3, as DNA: TGTGCCAGCAGTCCGGGACAGGGGGCCTACGAGCAGTACTTC. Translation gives CASSPGQGAYEQYF.

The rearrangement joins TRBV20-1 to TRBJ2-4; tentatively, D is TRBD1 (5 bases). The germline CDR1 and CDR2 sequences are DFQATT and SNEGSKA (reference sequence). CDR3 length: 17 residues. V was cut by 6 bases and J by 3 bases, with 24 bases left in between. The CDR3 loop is CSASGVRQPVGKNIQYF. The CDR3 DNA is TGCAGTGCCAGTGGGGTCCGACAGCCGGTTGGCAAAAACATTCAGTACTTC.

In nucleotides, the CDR3 is TGTGCCAGCAGCCAAGATCTTTTGAGCGGCTACGAGCAGTACTTC. Translation gives CASSQDLLSGYEQYF. The chain links TRBV3-1 to TRBJ2-7; weak D call: TRBD2 (5 bases). Germline V gene sequence: CDR1 LGHDT, CDR2 YNNKEL (reference sequence). CDR3 length equals 15 residues. With 0 bases removed from V and 3 bases from J, the gap between germline ends came to 12 bases.

The CDR3 nucleotides are TGTGCCAGCAGTCTACTCAATGAGCAGTTCTTC. Translated: CASSLLNEQFF. The chain joins TRBV12-3 or TRBV12-4 to TRBJ2-1; D not resolved. This CDR3 has 11 amino acids. V was pared by 5 bases and J by 6 bases, with 5 bases between.

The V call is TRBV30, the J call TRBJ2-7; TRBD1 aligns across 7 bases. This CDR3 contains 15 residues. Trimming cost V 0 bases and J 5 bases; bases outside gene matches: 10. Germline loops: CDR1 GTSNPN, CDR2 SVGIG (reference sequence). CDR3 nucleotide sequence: TGTGCCTGGAGTGTAGGCCTTGGGACAGTCGACGAGCAGTACTTC. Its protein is CAWSVGLGTVDEQYF.

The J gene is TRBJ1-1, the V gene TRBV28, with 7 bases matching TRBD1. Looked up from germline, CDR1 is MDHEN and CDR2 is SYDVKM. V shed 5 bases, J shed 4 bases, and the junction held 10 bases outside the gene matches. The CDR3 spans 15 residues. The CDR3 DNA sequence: TGTGCCAGCAGTATCCAAACAGGGGAGGGCACTGAAGCTTTCTTT. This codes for CASSIQTGEGTEAFF.

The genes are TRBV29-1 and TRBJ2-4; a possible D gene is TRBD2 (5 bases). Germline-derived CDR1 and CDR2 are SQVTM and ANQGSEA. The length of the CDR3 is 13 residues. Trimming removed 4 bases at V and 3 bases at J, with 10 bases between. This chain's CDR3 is CSVVGLGKNIQYF. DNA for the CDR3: TGCAGCGTTGTCGGACTCGGCAAAAACATTCAGTACTTC.

The DNA for the CDR3 is TGTGCCAGGGGAGGACAGAGTGTTGGTTATGGCTACACCTTC. Encoded protein: CARGGQSVGYGYTF. This chain links TRBV2 with TRBJ1-2; possible D gene TRBD1, 6 bases. The germline gives CDR1 SNHLY, CDR2 FYNNEI. V lost 9 bases and J 5 bases, leaving 19 bases between the germline ends. The CDR3 length is 14 residues. The whole variable domain, filled in from reference TRBV2 and TRBJ1-2, reads EPEVTQTPSHQVTQMGQEVILRCVPISNHLYFYWYRQILGQKVEFLVSFYNNEISEKSEIFDDQFSVERPDGSNFTLKIRSTKLEDSAMYFCARGGQSVGYGYTFGSGTRLTVV.

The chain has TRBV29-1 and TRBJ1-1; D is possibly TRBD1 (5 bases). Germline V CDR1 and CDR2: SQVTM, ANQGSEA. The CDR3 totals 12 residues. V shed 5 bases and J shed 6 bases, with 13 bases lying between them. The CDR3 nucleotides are TGCAGCGTTCAGGGAGAGGTTGCTGAAGCTTTCTTT. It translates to CSVQGEVAEAFF.

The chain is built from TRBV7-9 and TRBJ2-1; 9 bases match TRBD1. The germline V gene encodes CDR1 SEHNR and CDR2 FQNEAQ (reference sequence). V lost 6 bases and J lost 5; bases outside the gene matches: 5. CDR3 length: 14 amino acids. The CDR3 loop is CASSLDRGNNEQFF. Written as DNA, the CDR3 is TGTGCCAGCAGTCTGGACAGGGGAAACAATGAGCAGTTCTTC.